Included here is one T cell receptor (beta chain) sequence, with context. The data belong to a study of blood T cell repertoires in COVID-19. The germline V gene has CDR1 KGHSH and CDR2 LQKENI. This CDR3 contains 16 residues. Trimming removed 1 base from V and 0 bases from J, with 11 bases in between. Only in-frame clones appear in the TCRdb table, and some are missing; sequencing was by immunoSEQ multiplex PCR. This sample has 250,000 to 300,000 clones, with 80% to 95% found just once. This sequence was found in a woman aged 30 to 39 with COVID-19, enrolled during active disease. The source material was peripheral blood. This chain uses TRBV18 with TRBJ2-3, with D perhaps TRBD1 (5 bases). The CDR3 nucleotides read TGTGCCAGCTCACCACAGGGGTATCCAAGCACAGATACGCAGTATTTT. Translating gives CASSPQGYPSTDTQYF. The complete variable domain, with remaining parts taken from reference TRBV18 and TRBJ2-3, reads NAGVMQNPRHLVRRRGQEARLRCSPMKGHSHVYWYRQLPEEGLKFMVYLQKENIIDESGMPKERFSAEFPKEGPSILRIQQVVRGDSAAYFCASSPQGYPSTDTQYFGPGTRLTVL.